This is a list of T cell receptor beta chains from one sample in a study of blood T cell repertoires in COVID-19. Method: immunoSEQ multiplex PCR; TCRdb's copy keeps in-frame clones and lacks some. The sample has roughly 80,000 clones; around 79% are singletons. Sequencing was performed on peripheral blood. Source of these receptors: an elderly man with acute or convalescent COVID-19. Both conserved end residues are part of each CDR3. The order of the fields is J gene, D gene, clone size, V gene, CDR3 length, CDR3 DNA, CDR3 protein. D genes are given only for firm matches. Rows may omit the clone size; those that give it use once, few, many or a size class.

TRBJ1-1 - - TRBV5-1 12 TGCGCCAGCAGATATTCGAACACTGAAGCTTTCTTT CASRYSNTEAFF
TRBJ2-1 TRBD2 - TRBV10-1 15 TGCGCCAGCAGTAAGGGGCGGGGGGGCAACAATGAGCAGTTCTTC CASSKGRGGNNEQFF
TRBJ2-7 TRBD1 - TRBV27 14 TGTGCCAGCAGTTCCCGGACAGGTACCTACGAGCAGTACTTC CASSSRTGTYEQYF
TRBJ1-2 - - TRBV5-1 16 TGCGCCAGCAGCTTGGTCGCCTCCGGGGTTAACTATGGCTACACCTTC CASSLVASGVNYGYTF
TRBJ2-1 TRBD2 - TRBV6-6 15 TGTGCCAGCAGTAGGCCACTAGCGGGGTACAATGAGCAGTTCTTC CASSRPLAGYNEQFF
TRBJ1-6 - - TRBV7-3 14 TGTGCCAGCAGCTTAAGTCTCGCGGGGACACCCCTCCACTTT CASSLSLAGTPLHF
TRBJ1-1 - - TRBV25-1 13 TGTGCCAGCCACACTACCCTGGACACTGAAGCTTTCTTT CASHTTLDTEAFF
TRBJ2-7 TRBD2 - TRBV7-6 16 TGTGCCAGCAGCTCCTCGGGGAGCGGGGGTGTCAACGAGCAGTACTTC CASSSSGSGGVNEQYF
TRBJ1-5 - - TRBV27 16 TGTGCCAGCAGATCAAAGGGGGTTGGGAGCAATCAGCCCCAGCATTTT CASRSKGVGSNQPQHF
TRBJ2-2 TRBD1 - TRBV2 15 TGTGCCAGCAGCAGGGACAGGGGGTCCGGCGGGGAGCTGTTTTTT CASSRDRGSGGELFF
TRBJ2-7 TRBD1 - TRBV19 15 TGTGCCAGTAGATCCGGGACAGGGAACTCCTACGAGCAGTACTTC CASRSGTGNSYEQYF
TRBJ1-2 - - TRBV6-5 14 TGTGCCAGCAGGGCAGGGGACCCCAACTATGGCTACACCTTC CASRAGDPNYGYTF
TRBJ2-3 TRBD1 - TRBV19 13 TGTGCCAGCGGACAGGTTAGCACAGATACGCAGTATTTT CASGQVSTDTQYF
TRBJ2-1 - - TRBV10-3 15 TGTGCCATCCGCCCGACAGGGAGGTCCTACAATGAGCAGTTCTTC CAIRPTGRSYNEQFF
TRBJ2-7 TRBD1 few TRBV5-6 13 TGTGCCAGCAGCCCCCAGGGGGCAAGGGAGCAGTACTTC CASSPQGAREQYF
TRBJ2-4 - - TRBV29-1 12 TGCAGCGTTGTTGTCAGGCCCAACATTCAGTACTTC CSVVVRPNIQYF
TRBJ1-6 - once TRBV11-3 13 TGTGCCAGCAGCTTAGAGGCAAATTCACCCCTCCACTTT CASSLEANSPLHF
TRBJ1-5 - - TRBV6-6 13 TGTGCCAGCAGTATGAGAGGCAATCAGCCCCAGCATTTT CASSMRGNQPQHF
TRBJ2-7 TRBD2 - TRBV5-4 16 TGTGCCAGCAGCTTGGATGGTAGCGGGGCCACCTACGAGCAGTACTTC CASSLDGSGATYEQYF
TRBJ2-3 TRBD2 - TRBV7-9 19 TGTGCCAGCAGCTTAGAACTAGCGGGGGGAAGTTCTAGCACAGATACGCAGTATTTT CASSLELAGGSSSTDTQYF
TRBJ1-4 TRBD1 once TRBV30 12 TGTGCCTTGGACAGGGGAGGCGAAAAACTGTTTTTT CALDRGGEKLFF
TRBJ2-3 TRBD2 - TRBV11-2 16 TGTGCCAGCAGCTTCAGCGGGGGGGATGGCACAGATACGCAGTATTTT CASSFSGGDGTDTQYF
TRBJ2-7 TRBD1 - TRBV11-2 15 TGTGCCAGCAGCTTCGGGACAGGGGAGGGTTACGAGCAGTACTTC CASSFGTGEGYEQYF
TRBJ2-2 TRBD2 - TRBV5-1 15 TGCGCCAGCAGCTTAGGGAGGGTGAACACCGGGGAGCTGTTTTTT CASSLGRVNTGELFF
TRBJ1-5 - - TRBV2 15 TGTGCCAGCAGGGACAGCCTGAATAGCAATCAGCCCCAGCATTTT CASRDSLNSNQPQHF
TRBJ1-6 - - TRBV3-1/TRBV3-2 17 TGTGCCAGCAGCCAAGGAAGGAGCGCGCTTTATAATTCACCCCTCCACTTT CASSQGRSALYNSPLHF
TRBJ1-5 TRBD1 - TRBV11-2 16 TGTGCCAGCAGCCAGACAGGGGGCTGGAGCAATCAGCCCCAGCATTTT CASSQTGGWSNQPQHF
TRBJ1-5 TRBD1 - TRBV4-1 15 TGCGCCAGCAGCCAAGAGGTAACAGGGGATCAGCCCCAGCATTTT CASSQEVTGDQPQHF
TRBJ2-1 - - TRBV3-1/TRBV3-2 13 TGTGCCAGCAGCCAAGGGGCCCGCAGTGAGCAGTTCTTC CASSQGARSEQFF
TRBJ2-1 TRBD2 - TRBV5-6 14 TGTGCCAGCAGCTTTAGCGGGGGATTATATGAGCAGTTCTTC CASSFSGGLYEQFF
TRBJ2-1 TRBD1 - TRBV19 14 TGTGCCAGTAGTCCGGACAGGGGATACAATGAGCAGTTCTTC CASSPDRGYNEQFF
TRBJ1-4 - - TRBV5-1 15 TGCGCCAGCAGCTTGGGTCAGGGCCCGAATGAAAAACTGTTTTTT CASSLGQGPNEKLFF
TRBJ1-1 TRBD1 - TRBV6-5 12 TGTGCCAGCAGTTATTGGACAGGCGAAGCTTTCTTT CASSYWTGEAFF
TRBJ2-7 TRBD2 - TRBV6-5 14 TGTGCCAGCACCCCCCGGGGCACAGCGGGAAAGCAGTACTTC CASTPRGTAGKQYF
TRBJ2-7 TRBD2 - TRBV30 15 TGTGCCTGGAGTGTAGAGACTAGCGGGGGGCGAGAGCAGTACTTC CAWSVETSGGREQYF
TRBJ2-7 TRBD2 - TRBV5-1 15 TGCGCCAGCAGCTTGGACAGGACTAGCTCCTACGAGCAGTACTTC CASSLDRTSSYEQYF
TRBJ2-7 TRBD1 - TRBV18 16 TGTGCCAGCTCACCGTCCGGCAGCAGGGGGCAATCCGAGCAGTACTTC CASSPSGSRGQSEQYF
TRBJ1-1 - - TRBV21-1 16 TGTGCCAGCAGCAATACTACCTCCCTTATGAACACTGAAGCTTTCTTT CASSNTTSLMNTEAFF